The 22 T cell receptor beta chains listed next were all sequenced from one sample in a study of T-cell reconstitution after alpha-beta-depleted transplantation in children. A TCRbeta library incorporating unique molecular identifiers was prepared. TCRdb analysed the PCR reads with MiXCR anew, one entry per CDR3 protein. The table lists 610,000 or so distinct CDR3 sequences, roughly 30% of them singletons. Sequencing was performed on PBMCs, taken before TCRalphabeta/CD19-depleted stem cell transplant. The receptors were gathered from a boy under two years old with Wiskott-Aldrich syndrome, due to receive a stem cell transplant.

A few counts support this clonotype. The J gene is TRBJ2-3, the V gene TRBV27; possibly TRBD2 for D (5 bases). In germline, CDR1 is MNHEY, CDR2 SMNVEV (reference sequence). The V and J ends lost 8 bases and 8 bases respectively, with 20 bases between them. There are 14 residues in the CDR3. In DNA form, the CDR3 reads TGTGCCAGCCGACAAGGGAGCACGACGGGTACGCAGTATTTT. Translated, it gives CASRQGSTTGTQYF.

This clonotype has more than one count but fewer than ten. The chain combines TRBV5-1 with TRBJ2-5, with 12 positions matching TRBD2. Germline CDR1 reads SGHRS; CDR2 reads YFSETQ. V dropped 3 bases and J dropped 5; count of bases not matched to a gene: 2. The CDR3 has 14 residues. This CDR3 is CASSSTSGSETQYF. The CDR3 bases are TGCGCCAGCAGCTCGACTAGCGGGAGTGAGACCCAGTACTTC.

This clonotype showed up just a few times. The chain couples TRBV27 to TRBJ1-1; possibly TRBD1 for D (5 bases). This CDR3 spans 17 amino acids. Trimming pared 3 bases from V and 0 bases from J, leaving 17 bases between. Germline lookup yields CDR1 MNHEY and CDR2 SMNVEV (reference sequence). The CDR3 spells CASSLGPGRRLNTEAFF. Written as DNA, the CDR3 is TGTGCCAGCAGTTTGGGGCCTGGGCGGCGACTGAACACTGAAGCTTTCTTT.

The V and J genes are TRBV12-3 or TRBV12-4 and TRBJ1-1; a possible D gene is TRBD1 (5 bases). The V end was cut by 4 bases, the J end by 1 base, with 10 bases between. CDR3 length equals 14 residues. This CDR3 reads CASSSGRTNTEAFF. The CDR3 DNA reads as TGTGCCAGCAGTTCGGGACGTACGAACACTGAAGCTTTCTTT.

This clonotype was counted a few times. The chain has TRBV5-1 and TRBJ2-5; TRBD1 matches 8 bases. Germline assignment: CDR1 SGHRS and CDR2 YFSETQ. This CDR3 comprises 17 residues. Trimming took 3 bases from V and 3 from J; bases not matched to a gene: 13. CDR3 sequence (DNA): TGCGCCAGCAGCTGGCCACGAGCAGGGGGCCGGGAAGAGACCCAGTACTTC. This gives the protein CASSWPRAGGREETQYF. Complete variable domain (other parts from reference TRBV5-1 and TRBJ2-5): KAGVTQTPRYLIKTRGQQVTLSCSPISGHRSVSWYQQTPGQGLQFLFEYFSETQRNKGNFPGRFSGRQFSNSRSEMNVSTLELGDSALYLCASSWPRAGGREETQYFGPGTRLLVL.

Only a few counts were recorded for this clonotype. V gene TRBV24-1 combines with J gene TRBJ2-3, with 7 bases aligning to TRBD1. Losses at the gene ends were 5 bases for V and 2 bases for J; bases not matched to a gene: 9. This CDR3 spans 16 amino acids. From germline, CDR1 is KGHDR and CDR2 SFDVKD. This chain's CDR3 is CATSVRTGLPTDTQYF. The CDR3 DNA reads TGTGCCACCAGTGTACGGACAGGACTGCCCACAGATACGCAGTATTTT.

A few counts support this clonotype. The CDR3 spells CASRRKENTEAFF. The DNA for the CDR3 is TGTGCCAGCAGACGTAAAGAGAACACTGAAGCTTTCTTT. The chain links TRBV5-5 to TRBJ1-1; D is unresolved. The V gene's germline CDR1 is SGHKS and CDR2 YYEKEE (reference sequence). This CDR3 is built from 13 residues. V lost 5 bases to trimming and J lost 1 base, with 9 bases between them.

In its sample, this clonotype was seen a few times. The CDR3 region has the DNA TGTGCCAGCAGTTTTCGGCGTATGAACACTGAAGCTTTCTTT. Translating it yields CASSFRRMNTEAFF. The gene calls are TRBV12-3 or TRBV12-4 and TRBJ1-1; D uncertain. The V and J ends lost 3 bases and 0 bases respectively, with 8 bases between them. The CDR3 is made up of 14 amino acids.

This clonotype appeared once. This chain uses TRBV7-6 with TRBJ1-6; a possible D gene is TRBD1 (5 bases). This CDR3 is 15 amino acids long. Germline V gene lookup returns CDR1 SGHVS and CDR2 FNYEAQ. V was shortened by 1 base and J by 10 bases, with 14 bases between the two germline ends. CDR3 coding DNA: TGTGCCAGCAGCTTAGGGGGCTTCAGGGAGTCACCCCTCCACTTT. It yields the protein CASSLGGFRESPLHF.

This rearrangement joins TRBV5-1 to TRBJ2-1, with TRBD2 identical over 8 bases. The CDR3 sequence is 15 residues long. The junction had 4 bases not matched to a gene; V was cut back by 3 bases and J by 2 bases. The germline V gene has CDR1 SGHRS and CDR2 YFSETQ. Here the CDR3 reads CASSSSGLAYNEQFF. The CDR3 nucleotides are TGCGCCAGCAGCTCCTCGGGACTAGCCTACAATGAGCAGTTCTTC.

There are a few counts of this clonotype. The chain has TRBV20-1 and TRBJ1-1, with D unresolved. The ends were cut back, 7 bases at V and 3 bases at J, with 9 bases in the middle. This CDR3 contains 11 residues. Germline V gene sequence: CDR1 DFQATT, CDR2 SNEGSKA (reference sequence). The CDR3 is CSVERDTEAFF. CDR3 sequence (DNA): TGCAGTGTTGAGCGGGACACTGAAGCTTTCTTT.

The chain combines TRBV30 with TRBJ2-7; 9 bases fit TRBD1. With V trimmed by 1 base and J by 3 bases, 13 bases remained unmatched. Germline CDR1 and CDR2: GTSNPN and SVGIG (reference sequence). The CDR3 extends over 17 amino acids. CDR3 residues: CAWSGGDSRDRVYEQYF. As DNA, the CDR3 is TGTGCCTGGAGTGGGGGGGATTCCCGGGACAGGGTCTACGAGCAGTACTTC.

This clonotype occurred a few times. The chain links TRBV29-1 to TRBJ2-1; 16 bases are shared with TRBD2. In germline, CDR1 is SQVTM, CDR2 ANQGSEA. With V trimmed by 2 bases and J by 9 bases, 7 bases remained unmatched. The CDR3 has 16 residues. DNA of the CDR3: TGCAGCGTTGAACCCGGGACTAGCGGGAGGGCCGGTGAGCAGTTCTTC. The encoded protein is CSVEPGTSGRAGEQFF.

In its sample, this clonotype was seen once. This chain uses TRBV5-4 with TRBJ2-1; TRBD2 matches 13 bases. This CDR3 comprises 20 residues. The germline gives CDR1 SGHNT, CDR2 YYREEE (reference sequence). J lost 10 bases, V lost 1 base, and 20 bases had no gene match. The CDR3 coding sequence is TGTGCCAGCAGCTTGTATGGACAGACGGGACTAGCGGGACTGGAAGCGGAGCAGTTCTTC. Protein product: CASSLYGQTGLAGLEAEQFF.

This clonotype was counted only a few times. CDR3 protein: CASSLTAVSYNEQFF. CDR3 bases: TGTGCCAGCAGTTTAACGGCTGTCTCCTACAATGAGCAGTTCTTC. The chain joins TRBV27 to TRBJ2-1, with D unresolved. Per germline, CDR1 MNHEY and CDR2 SMNVEV (reference sequence). CDR3 length equals 15 residues. V shed 2 bases and J shed 0 bases, with 8 bases lying between them.

This clonotype was seen a few times. The chain's CDR3 is CASLERWTGGHYEQYF. In DNA, the CDR3 is TGTGCCAGCCTAGAAAGATGGACAGGGGGCCACTACGAGCAGTACTTC. J is TRBJ2-7 and V is TRBV6-1; TRBD1 matches at 11 bases. CDR3 size: 16 residues. V shed 8 bases, J shed 3 bases, and the junction held 12 bases outside the gene matches. Germline V gene sequence: CDR1 MNHNS, CDR2 SASEGT.

V gene TRBV6-1 combines with J gene TRBJ1-5; D is unclear. Germline V gene sequence: CDR1 MNHNS, CDR2 SASEGT. Deletions cut 6 bases from V and 1 base from J, with 10 bases between. This CDR3 spans 14 amino acids. The CDR3 loop reads CASSTTSSNQPQHF. The CDR3 DNA sequence: TGTGCCAGCAGCACTACCAGCAGCAATCAGCCCCAGCATTTT.

The genes are TRBV20-1 and TRBJ2-7; TRBD2 matches at 11 bases. V was clipped by 5 bases and J by 3 bases; unmatched bases: 6. The CDR3 loop spans 14 amino acids. CDR1 and CDR2 (germline): DFQATT, SNEGSKA (reference sequence). CDR3 coding DNA: TGCAGTGCTCTCCGACTAGCGGGAAGCTACGAGCAGTACTTC. This encodes CSALRLAGSYEQYF.

This clonotype was counted between two and nine times. The chain has TRBV12-3 or TRBV12-4 and TRBJ2-2, with D unresolved. The germline V and J ends were trimmed by 3 bases and 5 bases, with 7 bases remaining between them. The CDR3 has 13 residues. CDR3 in amino acids: CASSFSPTGELFF. The CDR3 DNA reads TGTGCCAGCAGTTTCTCCCCGACCGGGGAGCTGTTTTTT.

This clonotype was counted a few times. V and J are TRBV28 and TRBJ2-2, with 9 bases lining up with TRBD2. Germline assignment: CDR1 MDHEN and CDR2 SYDVKM. The CDR3 length is 15 residues. The ends lost 8 bases at V and 4 bases at J; junction bases unmatched: 8. CDR3: CASRKREAFTGELFF. The DNA for the CDR3 is TGTGCCAGCCGCAAGCGGGAGGCGTTCACCGGGGAGCTGTTTTTT.

This clonotype was detected a few times. The chain has TRBV30 and TRBJ1-1; possibly TRBD1 for D (6 bases). This CDR3 is 14 amino acids long. The V end was cut by 4 bases, the J end by 1 base, with 13 bases between. The germline V gene encodes CDR1 GTSNPN and CDR2 SVGIG (reference sequence). The CDR3 DNA is TGTGCCTGGAACCGACAGGTAAAGAACACTGAAGCTTTCTTT. Amino acid sequence: CAWNRQVKNTEAFF.

This clonotype was observed a few times. This chain joins TRBV4-1 and TRBJ2-5; no clear D. The germline CDR1 and CDR2 sequences are MGHRA and YSYEKL. The CDR3 length is 15 residues. Trimming cost V 1 base and J 5 bases, with 14 bases left between them. The CDR3 reads CASSQAHWMTETQYF. The CDR3 DNA reads as TGCGCCAGCAGCCAAGCCCATTGGATGACGGAGACCCAGTACTTC.